Reported below is one T cell receptor (beta chain). There is no known antigen for this receptor. Qualities for individual bases were not recorded, and no much larger clone is one base off. Interpreted using the paper, the time point label stands for: five sample-tagged time points from pre-transplant (day -1) to day 368 post-transplant, pooled. Thawed PBMC were stimulated with a CMV IE-1 overlapping peptide library for 12 hours, with no transport inhibitors added. After thawing, cells rested overnight before stimulation in R10 medium with CD28/CD49d costimulation. The IE-1 peptide library was made up of 15-amino-acid peptides with 11-amino-acid overlaps. Samples from each time point were barcoded using BD Single-Cell Multiplexing Kit Sample Tags, then pooled and stained with sorting antibodies plus oligo-conjugated anti-CD45RA. A BD FACSAria III was used to sort CMV-responsive CD8+CD137+ and CD4+CD154+ T cells at 4-way purity. Blood samples were drawn into EDTA vacutainers and processed by Ficoll gradient within 1-24 hours.

This sample was taken from a study of immune aging and cytomegalovirus after organ transplant (dated by TCRdb to about 2021). Context from the whole study: Three-drug immunosuppression with prednisone, tacrolimus, and mycophenolate was given to all transplant recipients. Broader findings and caveats from the paper: A larger share of large clones was made up of TEMRA cells, and in the seven largest clones (roughly 2,000 cells) aged and TEMRA cells were gained while TCM cells were lost. CD57 was not measured in the sequencing data, so a conservative gene-based aging definition was used instead. Following viremia, cells with an aged phenotype rose post-transplant no matter the clone size, with the increase showing up earlier in large clones (days 200-264) than in small clones.

Libraries came from single-cell sequencing. Sequencing relied on an Illumina NovaSeq 6000. The BD Rhapsody Targeted mRNA and AbSeq Reagent Kit, in a microwell format, was used for cell capture and library preparation. The libraries included TCR, sample tags, AbSeq, and targeted mRNA from the Human T-Cell Expression Panel, along with custom TOX and TOX2 primers. An Illumina NovaSeq was used to sequence the libraries. The source study handled its data this way. The analysis covered 10,000 to 13,000 cells in total, of which about 7,000 were CD8 T cells and some 4,000 were CD8 T cells with an identifiable TCR CDR3. On the Seven Bridges Genomics platform, raw data were run through the BD Rhapsody Targeted Analysis Pipeline with V(D)J processing. Quality control, Sample Tag demultiplexing with Lex-BDSMK, clone identification with VDJ Explorer, and Seurat clustering were performed in SeqGeq 1.6.0. A clone was considered non-expanded if it made up <1% of CD8 T cells, and considered a clonal expansion if it made up >2.5% of the sample. Starting from the raw public reads, TCRdb applied fastp trimming at Q25, assembled clones with MiXCR and retained in-frame beta chains. Under each unique CDR3 protein, matching rows form one entry showing the most common genes and DNA. The V and J calls and clone size come from TCRdb's table, not from the authors' own analysis. For this sample the table gives fewer than 25,000 distinct CDR3 sequences, of which roughly 38% were detected only once. Less than 30% of the sample is held by the ten biggest clonotypes.

From the cysteine through the phenylalanine, the CDR3 covers 15 amino acids. Only CDR3 DNA remains: 45 bases, in frame from the first base. The germline V gene (reference sequence) sets CDR1 to LNHDA and CDR2 to SQIVND. Trimming leaves V shorter by 3 bases and J shorter by 3 bases, with the junction holding 6 bases beyond the gene matches. This specimen consisted of CMV peptide-activated CD4+ and CD8+ T cells sorted from blood, obtained at five time points, pooled. Taken with the paper, the label for cell subset or site translates to: sorted CD8+CD137+ and CD4+CD154+ T cells after roughly 13 h CMV IE-1 peptide stimulation. The chain links TRBV19 with TRBJ2-7; 9 middle bases align to TRBD2. The receptor was isolated from a female donor who had a heart transplant and CMV viremia. The CDR3 loop reads CASSIRASGVYEQYF. Read as DNA, the sequence is TGTGCCAGTAGTATTAGGGCTAGCGGGGTCTACGAGCAGTACTTC.